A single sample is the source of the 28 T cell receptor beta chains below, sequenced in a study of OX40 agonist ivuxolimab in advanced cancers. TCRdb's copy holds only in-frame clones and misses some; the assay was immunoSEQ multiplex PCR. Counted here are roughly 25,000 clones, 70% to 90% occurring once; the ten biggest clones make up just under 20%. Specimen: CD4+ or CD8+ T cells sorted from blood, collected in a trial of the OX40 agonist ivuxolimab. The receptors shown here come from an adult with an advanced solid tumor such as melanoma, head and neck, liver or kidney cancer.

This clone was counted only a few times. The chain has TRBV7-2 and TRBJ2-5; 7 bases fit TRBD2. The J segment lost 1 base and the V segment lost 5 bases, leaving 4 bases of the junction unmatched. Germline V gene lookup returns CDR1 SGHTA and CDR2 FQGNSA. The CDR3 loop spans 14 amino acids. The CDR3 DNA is TGTGCCAGCAGCCCCTGGGGGGGCCAAGAGACCCAGTACTTC. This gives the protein CASSPWGGQETQYF.

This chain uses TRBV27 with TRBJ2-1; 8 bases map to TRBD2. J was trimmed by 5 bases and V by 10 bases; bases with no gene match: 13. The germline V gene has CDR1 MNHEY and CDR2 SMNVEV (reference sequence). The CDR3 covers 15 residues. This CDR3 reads CANRLGGAEHNEQFF. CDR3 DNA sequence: TGTGCCAATAGACTCGGGGGGGCCGAGCACAATGAGCAGTTCTTC.

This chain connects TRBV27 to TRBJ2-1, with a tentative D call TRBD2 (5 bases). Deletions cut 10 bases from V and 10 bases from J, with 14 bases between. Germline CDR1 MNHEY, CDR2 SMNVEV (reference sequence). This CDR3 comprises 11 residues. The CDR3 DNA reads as TGTGCCACCCTAGGTCGGGGAGAGCAGTTCTTC. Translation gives CATLGRGEQFF.

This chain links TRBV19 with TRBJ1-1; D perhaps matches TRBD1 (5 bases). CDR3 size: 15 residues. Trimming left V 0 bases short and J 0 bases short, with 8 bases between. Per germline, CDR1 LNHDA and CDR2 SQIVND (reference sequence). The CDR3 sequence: CASSIDAGMNTEAFF. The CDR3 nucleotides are TGTGCCAGTAGTATAGATGCAGGGATGAACACTGAAGCTTTCTTT.

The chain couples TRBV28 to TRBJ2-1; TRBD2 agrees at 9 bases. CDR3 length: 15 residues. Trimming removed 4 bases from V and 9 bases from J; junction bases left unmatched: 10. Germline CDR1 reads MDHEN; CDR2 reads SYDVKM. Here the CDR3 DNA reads TGTGCCAGCAGTTCCTTTAGCGGGAGTTGGGGTGAGCAGTTCTTC. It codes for CASSSFSGSWGEQFF.

The CDR3 DNA is TGTGCCAGTAGTTTAGCGGGGGCGAGTTACGAGCAGTACTTC. Translation: CASSLAGASYEQYF. The chain links TRBV19 to TRBJ2-7, with 9 bases identical to TRBD2. Germline V gives CDR1 LNHDA, CDR2 SQIVND (reference sequence). The CDR3 is made up of 14 amino acids. The V and J ends lost 5 bases and 4 bases, in that order; junction bases with no gene match: 6.

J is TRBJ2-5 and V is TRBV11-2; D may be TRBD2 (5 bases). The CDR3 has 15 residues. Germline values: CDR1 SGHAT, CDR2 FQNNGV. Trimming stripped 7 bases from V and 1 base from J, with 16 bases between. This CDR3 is CASNLGGGLQETQYF. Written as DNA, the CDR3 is TGTGCCAGCAACCTAGGCGGCGGACTCCAAGAGACCCAGTACTTC.

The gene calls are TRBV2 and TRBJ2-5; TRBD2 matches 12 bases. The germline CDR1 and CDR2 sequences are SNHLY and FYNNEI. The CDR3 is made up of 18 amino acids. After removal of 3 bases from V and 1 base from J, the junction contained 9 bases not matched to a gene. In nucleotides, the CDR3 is TGTGCCAGCAGTGATACGCTAGCGGGGGGGGTACGCCAAGAGACCCAGTACTTC. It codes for CASSDTLAGGVRQETQYF. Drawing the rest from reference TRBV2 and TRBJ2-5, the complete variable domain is EPEVTQTPSHQVTQMGQEVILRCVPISNHLYFYWYRQILGQKVEFLVSFYNNEISEKSEIFDDQFSVERPDGSNFTLKIRSTKLEDSAMYFCASSDTLAGGVRQETQYFGPGTRLLVL.

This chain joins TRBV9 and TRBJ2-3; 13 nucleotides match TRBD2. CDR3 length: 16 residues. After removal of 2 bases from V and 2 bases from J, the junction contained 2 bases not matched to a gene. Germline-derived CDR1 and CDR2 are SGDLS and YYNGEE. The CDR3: CASSVGLAGFTDTQYF. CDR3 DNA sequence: TGTGCCAGCAGCGTGGGACTAGCGGGGTTCACAGATACGCAGTATTTT.

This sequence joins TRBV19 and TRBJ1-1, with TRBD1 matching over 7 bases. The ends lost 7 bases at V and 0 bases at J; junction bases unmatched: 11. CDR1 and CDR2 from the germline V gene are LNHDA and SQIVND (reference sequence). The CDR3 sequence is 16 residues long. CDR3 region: CASNHRDSSMNTEAFF. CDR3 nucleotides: TGTGCCAGTAACCACCGGGACAGCAGCATGAACACTGAAGCTTTCTTT.

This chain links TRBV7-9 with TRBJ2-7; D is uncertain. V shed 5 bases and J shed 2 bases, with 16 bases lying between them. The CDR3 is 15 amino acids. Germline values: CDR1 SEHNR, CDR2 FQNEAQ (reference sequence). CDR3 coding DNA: TGTGCCAGCAGCGGATACCGGACCTCGACCTACGAGCAGTACTTC. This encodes CASSGYRTSTYEQYF.

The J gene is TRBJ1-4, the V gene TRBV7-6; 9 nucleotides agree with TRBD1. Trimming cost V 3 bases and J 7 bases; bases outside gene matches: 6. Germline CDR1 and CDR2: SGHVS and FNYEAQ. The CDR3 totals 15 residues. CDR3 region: CASSFGTGFSEKLFF. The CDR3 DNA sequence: TGTGCCAGCAGCTTCGGGACAGGGTTCAGTGAAAAACTGTTTTTT.

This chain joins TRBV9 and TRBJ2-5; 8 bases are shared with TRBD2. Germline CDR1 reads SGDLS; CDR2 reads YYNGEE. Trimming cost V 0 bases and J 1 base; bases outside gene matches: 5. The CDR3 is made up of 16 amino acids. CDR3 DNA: TGTGCCAGCAGCGTAGGTTCGGGAGGGGGCCAAGAGACCCAGTACTTC. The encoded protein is CASSVGSGGGQETQYF.

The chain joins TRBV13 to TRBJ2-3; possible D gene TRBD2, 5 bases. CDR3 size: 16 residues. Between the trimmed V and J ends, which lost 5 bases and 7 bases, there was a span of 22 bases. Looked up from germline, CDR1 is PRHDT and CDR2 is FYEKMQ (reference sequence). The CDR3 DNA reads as TGTGCCAGCAGCCCTATTAGCGAGACGATATTAAATACGCAGTATTTT. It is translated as CASSPISETILNTQYF.

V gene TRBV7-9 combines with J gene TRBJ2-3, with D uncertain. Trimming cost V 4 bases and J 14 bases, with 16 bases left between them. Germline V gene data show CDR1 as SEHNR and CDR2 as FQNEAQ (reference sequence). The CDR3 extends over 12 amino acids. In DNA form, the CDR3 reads TGTGCCAGCAGCTCCTTCAGCGACACTTGGTATTTT. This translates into CASSSFSDTWYF.

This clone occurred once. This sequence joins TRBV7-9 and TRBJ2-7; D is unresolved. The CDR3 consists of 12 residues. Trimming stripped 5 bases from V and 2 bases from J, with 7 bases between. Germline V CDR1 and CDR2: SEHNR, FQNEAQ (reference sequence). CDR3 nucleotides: TGTGCCAGCAGCCCCCCAGCCTACGAGCAGTACTTC. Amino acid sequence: CASSPPAYEQYF.

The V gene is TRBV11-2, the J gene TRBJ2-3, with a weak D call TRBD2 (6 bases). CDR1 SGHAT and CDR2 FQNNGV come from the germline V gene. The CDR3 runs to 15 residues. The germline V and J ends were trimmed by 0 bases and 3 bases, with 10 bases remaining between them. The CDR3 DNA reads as TGTGCCAGCAGCTTAGAGCGGGGTACTACAGATACGCAGTATTTT. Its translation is CASSLERGTTDTQYF.

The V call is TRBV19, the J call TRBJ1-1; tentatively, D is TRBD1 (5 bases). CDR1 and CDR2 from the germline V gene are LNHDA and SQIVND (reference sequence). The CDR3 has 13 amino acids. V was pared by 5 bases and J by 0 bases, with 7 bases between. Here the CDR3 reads CASSVGVNTEAFF. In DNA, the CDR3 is TGTGCCAGTAGTGTAGGGGTGAACACTGAAGCTTTCTTT.

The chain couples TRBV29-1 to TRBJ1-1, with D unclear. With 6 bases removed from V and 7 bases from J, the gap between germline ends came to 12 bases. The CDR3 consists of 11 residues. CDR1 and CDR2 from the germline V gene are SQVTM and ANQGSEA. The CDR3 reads CSVYREDEAFF. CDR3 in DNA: TGCAGCGTCTACCGAGAAGATGAAGCTTTCTTT.

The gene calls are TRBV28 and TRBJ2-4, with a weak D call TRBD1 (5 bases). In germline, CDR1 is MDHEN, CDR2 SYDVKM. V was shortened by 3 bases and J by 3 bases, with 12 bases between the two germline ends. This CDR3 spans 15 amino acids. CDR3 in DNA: TGTGCCAGCAGTTTCGACAGCTACGACAAAAACATTCAGTACTTC. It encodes CASSFDSYDKNIQYF.

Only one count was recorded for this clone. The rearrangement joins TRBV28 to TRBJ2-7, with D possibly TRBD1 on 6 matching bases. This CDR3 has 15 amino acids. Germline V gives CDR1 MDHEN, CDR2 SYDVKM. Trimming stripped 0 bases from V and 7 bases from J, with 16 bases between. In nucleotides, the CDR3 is TGTGCCAGCAGTTTATGGGGGGCTGGCGTAAATGAGCAGTACTTC. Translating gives CASSLWGAGVNEQYF.

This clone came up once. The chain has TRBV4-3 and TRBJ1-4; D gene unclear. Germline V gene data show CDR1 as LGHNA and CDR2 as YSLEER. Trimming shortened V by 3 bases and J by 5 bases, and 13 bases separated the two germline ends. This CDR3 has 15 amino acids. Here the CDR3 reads CASSQTTVGNEKLFF. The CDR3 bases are TGCGCCAGCAGCCAGACGACGGTGGGGAATGAAAAACTGTTTTTT.

For the CDR3, the DNA is TGCGCCAGCAGACCACTTAGCTCCTATAATTCACCCCTCCACTTT. It yields the protein CASRPLSSYNSPLHF. The chain employs TRBV4-1 and TRBJ1-6; D not resolved. The CDR3 extends over 15 amino acids. V shed 6 bases and J shed 0 bases, with 9 bases lying between them. Looked up from germline, CDR1 is MGHRA and CDR2 is YSYEKL.

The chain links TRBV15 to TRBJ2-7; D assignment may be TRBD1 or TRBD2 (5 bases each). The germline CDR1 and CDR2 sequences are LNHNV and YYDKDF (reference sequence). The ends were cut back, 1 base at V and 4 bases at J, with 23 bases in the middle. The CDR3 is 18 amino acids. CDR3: CATSRVARGNNRPYEQYF. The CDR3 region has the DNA TGTGCCACCAGCAGAGTGGCTCGGGGCAACAACAGACCATACGAGCAGTACTTC.

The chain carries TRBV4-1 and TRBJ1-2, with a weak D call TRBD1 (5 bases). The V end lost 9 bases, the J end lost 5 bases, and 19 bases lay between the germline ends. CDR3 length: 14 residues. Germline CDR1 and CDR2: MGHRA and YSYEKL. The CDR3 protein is CASSGQGKHYGYTF. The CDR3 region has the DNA TGCGCCAGTAGCGGGCAGGGAAAGCATTATGGCTACACCTTC.

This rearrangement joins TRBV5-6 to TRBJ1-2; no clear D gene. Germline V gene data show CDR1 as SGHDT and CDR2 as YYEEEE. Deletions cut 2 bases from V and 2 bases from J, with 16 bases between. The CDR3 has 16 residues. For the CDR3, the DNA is TGTGCCAGCAGCTTACTCCATCAGGAACCCAACTATGGCTACACCTTC. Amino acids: CASSLLHQEPNYGYTF. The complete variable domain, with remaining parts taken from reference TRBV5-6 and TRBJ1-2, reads DAGVTQSPTHLIKTRGQQVTLRCSPKSGHDTVSWYQQALGQGPQFIFQYYEEEERQRGNFPDRFSGHQFPNYSSELNVNALLLGDSALYLCASSLLHQEPNYGYTFGSGTRLTVV.

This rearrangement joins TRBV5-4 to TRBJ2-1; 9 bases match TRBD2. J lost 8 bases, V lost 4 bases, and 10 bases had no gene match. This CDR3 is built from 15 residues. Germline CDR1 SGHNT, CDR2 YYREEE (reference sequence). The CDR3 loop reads CASSPRGGRSDEQFF. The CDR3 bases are TGTGCCAGCAGCCCGCGGGGGGGGCGCAGCGATGAGCAGTTCTTC.

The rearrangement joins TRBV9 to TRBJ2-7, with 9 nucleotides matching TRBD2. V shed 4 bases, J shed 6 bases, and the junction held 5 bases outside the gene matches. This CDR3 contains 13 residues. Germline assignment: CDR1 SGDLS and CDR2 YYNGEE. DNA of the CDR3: TGTGCCAGCAGCCCCCGGACTAGCGCCGAGCAGTACTTC. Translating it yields CASSPRTSAEQYF.